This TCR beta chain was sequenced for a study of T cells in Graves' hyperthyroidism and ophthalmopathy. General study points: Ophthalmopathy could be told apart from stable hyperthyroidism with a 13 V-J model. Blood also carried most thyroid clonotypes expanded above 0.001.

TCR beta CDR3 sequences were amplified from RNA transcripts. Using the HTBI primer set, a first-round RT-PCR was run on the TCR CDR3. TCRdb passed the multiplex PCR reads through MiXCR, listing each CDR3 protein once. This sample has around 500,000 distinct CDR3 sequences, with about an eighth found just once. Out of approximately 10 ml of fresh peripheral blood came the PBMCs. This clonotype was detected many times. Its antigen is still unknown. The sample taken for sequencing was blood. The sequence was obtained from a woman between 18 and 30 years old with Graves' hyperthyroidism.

In DNA form, the CDR3 reads TGTGCTAGTGTCCCCGGGACAGACGCCTACGAGCAGTACTTC. It is translated as CASVPGTDAYEQYF. The chain combines TRBV12-5 with TRBJ2-7; 7 bases match TRBD1. With 7 bases clipped from V and 2 bases from J, the junction kept 8 bases outside the gene matches. This CDR3 has 14 residues. From germline, CDR1 is LGHNT and CDR2 FRNRAP.